The rows below give T cell receptor beta chains drawn from one sample of a study of beta chain features in type 1 diabetes. Data came from immunoSEQ multiplex PCR; TCRdb stores just in-frame clones and leaves some out. In the table there are around 100,000 clones, roughly 28% of which are singletons. The specimen sequenced was central memory CD4+ T cells from blood. These receptor sequences come from a woman aged 18-30 years with type 1 diabetes. The CDR3 runs from the conserved cysteine through the conserved F or W. D genes are given only for firm matches. Rows give clone size only sometimes, using once, few, many, or a class for an expanded clone.

cdr3_length: 14; clone_size: NA; j_call: TRBJ2-3; d_call: NA; v_call: TRBV10-3; cdr3_aa: CAISGWTSTDTQYF; cdr3_nt: TGTGCCATCAGTGGATGGACTAGCACAGATACGCAGTATTTT
cdr3_length: 16; clone_size: few; j_call: TRBJ1-5; d_call: TRBD1; v_call: TRBV6-6; cdr3_aa: CASSYPGTGEYQPQHF; cdr3_nt: TGTGCCAGCAGTTACCCCGGGACAGGGGAGTACCAGCCCCAGCATTTT
cdr3_length: 15; clone_size: few; j_call: TRBJ1-1; d_call: NA; v_call: TRBV29-1; cdr3_aa: CSVEDPRDWNTEAFF; cdr3_nt: TGCAGCGTTGAAGATCCGAGGGACTGGAACACTGAAGCTTTCTTT
cdr3_length: 13; clone_size: NA; j_call: TRBJ2-3; d_call: TRBD2; v_call: TRBV30; cdr3_aa: CAWIPSGRDTQYF; cdr3_nt: TGTGCCTGGATTCCTAGCGGGAGAGATACGCAGTATTTT
cdr3_length: 15; clone_size: NA; j_call: TRBJ1-1; d_call: TRBD1; v_call: TRBV11-2; cdr3_aa: CASSLDQGANTEAFF; cdr3_nt: TGTGCCAGCAGCTTAGACCAGGGGGCGAACACTGAAGCTTTCTTT
cdr3_length: 15; clone_size: NA; j_call: TRBJ2-1; d_call: TRBD1; v_call: TRBV5-1; cdr3_aa: CASSPWTGAHNEQFF; cdr3_nt: TGCGCCAGCAGCCCCTGGACAGGGGCGCACAATGAGCAGTTCTTC
cdr3_length: 15; clone_size: NA; j_call: TRBJ2-1; d_call: TRBD1; v_call: TRBV30; cdr3_aa: CAWSVGGQVYNEQFF; cdr3_nt: TGTGCCTGGAGTGTAGGGGGACAGGTTTACAATGAGCAGTTCTTC
cdr3_length: 12; clone_size: few; j_call: TRBJ2-5; d_call: TRBD2; v_call: TRBV29-1; cdr3_aa: CSVGSGTETQYF; cdr3_nt: TGCAGCGTTGGGAGCGGGACAGAGACCCAGTACTTC
cdr3_length: 15; clone_size: NA; j_call: TRBJ2-1; d_call: NA; v_call: TRBV5-6; cdr3_aa: CASSLYSGSYNEQFF; cdr3_nt: TGTGCCAGCAGCTTGTACAGCGGCTCCTACAATGAGCAGTTCTTC
cdr3_length: 18; clone_size: NA; j_call: TRBJ2-6; d_call: TRBD1; v_call: TRBV19; cdr3_aa: CASSIPGTGFSGANVLTF; cdr3_nt: TGTGCCAGTAGCATACCCGGGACAGGGTTTTCAGGGGCCAACGTCCTGACTTTC
cdr3_length: 17; clone_size: few; j_call: TRBJ2-1; d_call: TRBD2; v_call: TRBV19; cdr3_aa: CASRMSGRAPDRNEQFF; cdr3_nt: TGTGCCAGTAGAATGAGCGGGAGGGCCCCGGATCGCAATGAGCAGTTCTTC
cdr3_length: 13; clone_size: NA; j_call: TRBJ1-1; d_call: NA; v_call: TRBV30; cdr3_aa: CAWSASGALGAFF; cdr3_nt: TGTGCCTGGAGTGCTTCTGGGGCTCTTGGGGCTTTCTTT
cdr3_length: 14; clone_size: NA; j_call: TRBJ2-3; d_call: NA; v_call: TRBV7-9; cdr3_aa: CASSLGASTDTQYF; cdr3_nt: TGTGCCAGCAGCTTAGGGGCAAGCACAGATACGCAGTATTTT
cdr3_length: 15; clone_size: few; j_call: TRBJ2-5; d_call: NA; v_call: TRBV7-2; cdr3_aa: CASSPRYLEGETQYF; cdr3_nt: TGTGCCAGCAGCCCTAGATACTTAGAAGGAGAGACCCAGTACTTC